Each of the 16 T cell receptor beta chains below was sequenced from the same sample in a study of OX40 agonist ivuxolimab in advanced cancers. Repertoires were generated with immunoSEQ multiplex PCR, while TCRdb's copy carries only in-frame clones and drops some. The table records 30,000 to 45,000 clones, approximately 82% of them present only once. Here the sequenced sample was CD4+ or CD8+ T cells sorted from blood, taken in a trial of the OX40 agonist ivuxolimab. The receptor source for this set is an adult with an advanced solid tumor such as melanoma, head and neck, liver or kidney cancer.

Here the CDR3 DNA reads TGTGCCTGGAGTAGAGCCAGGACGGGTGAGCAGTTCTTC. Its translation is CAWSRARTGEQFF. V is TRBV30 and J is TRBJ2-1, with no clear D. Per the germline V gene, CDR1 is GTSNPN and CDR2 is SVGIG (reference sequence). V lost 2 bases, J lost 9 bases, and 14 bases lay in between. The CDR3 extends over 13 amino acids.

A word on this clone: This sample also contains other DNA sequences that code for the same CDR3. The chain has TRBV15 and TRBJ2-5, with TRBD1 identical over 7 bases. The J segment lost 2 bases and the V segment lost 6 bases, leaving 15 bases of the junction unmatched. CDR3 size: 17 residues. Per the germline V gene, CDR1 is LNHNV and CDR2 is YYDKDF (reference sequence). The CDR3 sequence: CATSSPQTGLLQETQYF. The CDR3 nucleotides are TGTGCCACCAGTAGCCCCCAGACAGGGTTATTGCAAGAGACCCAGTACTTC.

The rearrangement links TRBV7-8 to TRBJ2-3, with TRBD2 matching 8 bases. Losses at the gene ends were 5 bases for V and 0 bases for J; bases not matched to a gene: 7. The CDR3 length is 16 residues. CDR1 SGHVS and CDR2 FQNEAQ come from the germline V gene. The CDR3 protein is CASSPRLAGSTDTQYF. The CDR3 coding sequence is TGTGCCAGCAGCCCAAGGTTAGCGGGGAGCACAGATACGCAGTATTTT.

CDR3 loop: CASRGPGNNEQFF. The CDR3 DNA reads TGCGCCAGCAGGGGACCGGGGAACAATGAGCAGTTCTTC. The genes are TRBV10-1 and TRBJ2-1, with D tentatively TRBD1 or TRBD2 (5 bases each). The CDR3 totals 13 residues. From germline, CDR1 is WNHNN and CDR2 SYGVQD (reference sequence). Trimming removed 6 bases at V and 5 bases at J, with 11 bases between.

The chain couples TRBV7-9 to TRBJ2-7; no clear D. V was trimmed by 4 bases and J by 3 bases, leaving 10 bases between them. Germline V gene sequence: CDR1 SEHNR, CDR2 FQNEAQ (reference sequence). The CDR3 is 13 residues long. This chain's CDR3 is CASSSPSVYEQYF. CDR3 bases: TGTGCCAGCAGCTCTCCGTCGGTCTACGAGCAGTACTTC.

The CDR3: CASSRTGAYEQYF. As DNA, the CDR3 is TGTGCCAGCAGCAGGACAGGCGCCTACGAGCAGTACTTC. The chain has TRBV7-9 and TRBJ2-7; 7 nucleotides line up with TRBD1. The CDR3 contains 13 residues. The V segment lost 5 bases and the J segment 2 bases; nucleotides outside the gene matches: 3. CDR1 is SEHNR and CDR2 is FQNEAQ in the germline V gene (reference sequence).

This clone was counted once. This chain links TRBV5-1 with TRBJ2-1; D not certain. The CDR3 runs to 16 residues. The V gene's germline CDR1 is SGHRS and CDR2 YFSETQ. V shed 0 bases and J shed 0 bases, with 10 bases lying between them. The CDR3 region is CASSLVSKSSYNEQFF. CDR3 sequence (DNA): TGCGCCAGCAGCTTGGTTAGTAAGAGCTCCTACAATGAGCAGTTCTTC.

This rearrangement joins TRBV7-6 to TRBJ2-7; possibly TRBD2 for D (7 bases). CDR1 is SGHVS and CDR2 is FNYEAQ in the germline V gene. The CDR3 runs to 16 residues. Trimming left V 3 bases short and J 3 bases short, with 18 bases between. CDR3 sequence (DNA): TGTGCCAGCAGCTTGGGGGCTAGCGGTATTCACTACGAGCAGTACTTC. Its protein product is CASSLGASGIHYEQYF.

V is TRBV7-6 and J is TRBJ2-7, with 7 bases lining up with TRBD1. From germline, CDR1 is SGHVS and CDR2 FNYEAQ. V was clipped by 5 bases and J by 4 bases; unmatched bases: 5. The CDR3 is made up of 13 amino acids. Written as DNA, the CDR3 is TGTGCCAGCAGCCGGACAGGCCGATACGAGCAGTACTTC. Its protein product is CASSRTGRYEQYF.

V usage is TRBV4-2 and J usage is TRBJ2-7; 9 bases are shared with TRBD1. The CDR3 loop spans 15 amino acids. With V trimmed by 1 base and J by 5 bases, 6 bases remained unmatched. Germline V gene data show CDR1 as LGHNA and CDR2 as YNFKEQ. Here the CDR3 reads CASSQGGTGNNEQYF. The CDR3 region has the DNA TGTGCCAGCAGCCAAGGCGGGACAGGGAACAACGAGCAGTACTTC.

The CDR3 nucleotides read TGTGCCAGCAGCCAAGCAGGGGGCGCGAACTATGGCTACACCTTC. It specifies CASSQAGGANYGYTF. The chain is built from TRBV4-2 and TRBJ1-2, with 8 bases lining up with TRBD1. J lost 2 bases, V lost 1 base, and 3 bases had no gene match. CDR1 and CDR2 from the germline V gene are LGHNA and YNFKEQ. This CDR3 spans 15 amino acids.

J is TRBJ1-2 and V is TRBV28; 7 nucleotides match TRBD1. Trimming removed 5 bases from V and 5 bases from J; junction bases left unmatched: 8. From germline, CDR1 is MDHEN and CDR2 SYDVKM. CDR3 length: 14 residues. The CDR3 sequence: CASSPDRAEYGYTF. For the CDR3, the DNA is TGTGCCAGCAGTCCTGACAGGGCGGAATATGGCTACACCTTC.

This chain joins TRBV7-6 and TRBJ2-5; 7 nucleotides line up with TRBD1. The J segment lost 1 base and the V segment lost 6 bases, leaving 8 bases of the junction unmatched. This CDR3 is built from 15 residues. Germline CDR1 and CDR2: SGHVS and FNYEAQ. Here the CDR3 reads CASSSTRDSQETQYF. The CDR3 DNA reads TGTGCCAGCAGTTCCACCCGGGACAGCCAAGAGACCCAGTACTTC.

The rearrangement uses TRBV5-6 and TRBJ1-5; D remains ambiguous. This CDR3 contains 13 residues. CDR1 is SGHDT, CDR2 YYEEEE, per germline. The V and J ends lost 0 bases and 5 bases respectively, with 6 bases between them. The CDR3 protein is CASSLGPDQPQHF. The CDR3 DNA follows: TGTGCCAGCAGCTTGGGCCCGGATCAGCCCCAGCATTTT.

The V and J genes are TRBV5-1 and TRBJ2-1; 8 nucleotides match TRBD2. The trim removed 4 bases at V and 3 bases at J, leaving 6 bases unmatched. Germline CDR1 and CDR2: SGHRS and YFSETQ. This CDR3 is 15 amino acids long. The CDR3 protein is CASSDSGTSYNEQFF. As DNA, the CDR3 is TGCGCCAGCAGCGATTCCGGGACTAGCTACAATGAGCAGTTCTTC.

This chain links TRBV27 with TRBJ2-1; 8 bases map to TRBD2. The CDR3 loop spans 18 amino acids. CDR1 MNHEY and CDR2 SMNVEV come from the germline V gene (reference sequence). The trim removed 4 bases at V and 7 bases at J, leaving 18 bases unmatched. In nucleotides, the CDR3 is TGTGCCAGCAGTTCTGACCCGTTGGTTAGCGGGATAGGTAATGAGCAGTTCTTC. This encodes CASSSDPLVSGIGNEQFF.